These 26 T cell receptor beta chains were all obtained from the same sample, sequenced in a study of control samples from healthy donors and cancer patients. The data were produced by immunoSEQ multiplex PCR, yet TCRdb's version contains in-frame clones alone and is incomplete. The table has roughly 140,000 clones, approximately 91% seen once. Sequenced material: blood. The receptors were gathered from a man younger than 40 in good health.

The V gene is TRBV5-8, the J gene TRBJ1-2, with 8 bases aligning to TRBD1. Germline V gene sequence: CDR1 SGHTS, CDR2 YDEGEE. V lost 2 bases, J lost 3 bases, and 3 bases stayed unmatched. The CDR3 has 14 amino acids. The CDR3 region has the DNA TGTGCCAGCAGCTTACCGGGACAGGACTATGGCTACACCTTC. It encodes CASSLPGQDYGYTF.

The chain couples TRBV24-1 to TRBJ2-1; 7 positions match TRBD1. Germline V gene data show CDR1 as KGHDR and CDR2 as SFDVKD. This CDR3 spans 14 amino acids. V shed 5 bases, J shed 2 bases, and the junction held 2 bases outside the gene matches. This chain's CDR3 is CATSGQGTYNEQFF. The CDR3 bases are TGTGCCACCAGTGGACAGGGTACCTACAATGAGCAGTTCTTC.

The chain uses TRBV6-2 or TRBV6-3 and TRBJ1-2; 10 bases match TRBD1. Germline V gene sequence: CDR1 MNHEY, CDR2 SVGEGT. CDR3 length: 14 residues. Germline trimming cut 5 bases from V and 6 bases from J; bases unmatched to any gene: 6. The CDR3 DNA reads TGTGCCAGCAGTGCAGACAGGGGGCTGGATGGCTACACCTTC. Its protein product is CASSADRGLDGYTF.

The rearrangement links TRBV21-1 to TRBJ2-3; the table's D call TRBD1 went unverified against the DNA. TRBV21-1 constitutes a pseudogene. The CDR3 is 19 residues long. The CDR3 DNA is TGTGCCAGGACAGGAGAGGGCGGACCAGAACCCAGAAACACAGATACGCAGTATTTT. Protein: CARTGEGGPEPRNTDTQYF.

V usage is TRBV24-1 and J usage is TRBJ2-1; 8 positions agree with TRBD2. V lost 3 bases to trimming and J lost 6 bases; unmatched junction nucleotides: 6. The CDR3 has 15 amino acids. Germline V gene data show CDR1 as KGHDR and CDR2 as SFDVKD. The CDR3 spells CATSDLVAGINEQFF. The CDR3 nucleotides read TGTGCCACCAGTGATCTAGTAGCGGGGATCAATGAGCAGTTCTTC.

This chain joins TRBV29-1 and TRBJ1-2, with D unresolved. Germline assignment: CDR1 SQVTM and CDR2 ANQGSEA. Trimming left V 5 bases short and J 7 bases short, with 23 bases between. CDR3 length: 15 amino acids. The CDR3: CSVSAARRGSFGYTF. The CDR3 region has the DNA TGCAGCGTTTCGGCGGCGAGGCGCGGGAGCTTTGGCTACACCTTC.

The table lists this clone with a few counts. The chain combines TRBV24-1 with TRBJ2-2; the D gene is possibly TRBD2 (6 bases). CDR1 and CDR2 from the germline V gene are KGHDR and SFDVKD. This CDR3 is built from 17 residues. The V and J ends lost 5 bases and 3 bases respectively, with 18 bases between them. Here the CDR3 DNA reads TGTGCCACCAGTGGTCCCCGGGACTCCGGGGACACCGGGGAGCTGTTTTTT. Residues: CATSGPRDSGDTGELFF.

The V and J genes are TRBV7-9 and TRBJ2-7; D call uncertain. CDR3 length: 13 amino acids. Germline CDR1 SEHNR, CDR2 FQNEAQ (reference sequence). The V and J ends lost 4 bases and 3 bases respectively, with 10 bases between them. The CDR3 loop is CASSSMGGYEQYF. Written as DNA, the CDR3 is TGTGCCAGCAGCTCCATGGGTGGCTACGAGCAGTACTTC.

This clone was recorded a few times. This chain links TRBV4-1 with TRBJ2-3; 15 bases agree with TRBD2. Trimming cost V 4 bases and J 5 bases; bases outside gene matches: 10. Germline V CDR1 and CDR2: MGHRA, YSYEKL. The CDR3 is 18 residues long. CDR3 protein: CASSRGLAGGLGKDTQYF. The CDR3 coding sequence is TGCGCCAGCAGCCGCGGACTAGCGGGAGGGCTGGGGAAAGATACGCAGTATTTT.

The rearrangement uses TRBV5-8 and TRBJ2-7; possible D gene TRBD2, 5 bases. This CDR3 is built from 12 residues. With 4 bases removed from V and 3 bases from J, the gap between germline ends came to 8 bases. Germline values: CDR1 SGHTS, CDR2 YDEGEE. The CDR3 protein is CASSRRSYEQYF. CDR3 DNA: TGTGCCAGCAGCCGGAGGAGCTACGAGCAGTACTTC.

In this sample, this clone turned up once. The genes are TRBV14 and TRBJ2-1, with D unclear. The germline V and J ends were trimmed by 0 bases and 7 bases, with 10 bases remaining between them. This CDR3 spans 14 amino acids. Germline V gene data show CDR1 as SGHDN and CDR2 as FVKESK. CDR3 coding DNA: TGTGCCAGCAGCCAAGAAGGTCGCGAGAATGAGCAGTTCTTC. This gives the protein CASSQEGRENEQFF. The entire variable domain, with the rest obtained from reference TRBV14 and TRBJ2-1, is as follows: EAGVTQFPSHSVIEKGQTVTLRCDPISGHDNLYWYRRVMGKEIKFLLHFVKESKQDESGMPNNRFLAERTGGTYSTLKVQPAELEDSGVYFCASSQEGRENEQFFGPGTRLTVL.

This clone was seen a few times. This specimen includes other DNA sequences encoding the same CDR3. This rearrangement joins TRBV7-3 to TRBJ2-3; the D gene is possibly TRBD2 (7 bases). Trimming took off 1 base at V and 3 bases at J, with 17 bases between the two ends. This CDR3 has 17 residues. Germline values: CDR1 SGHTA, CDR2 FQGTGA. Written as DNA, the CDR3 is TGTGCCAGCAGCTTAATGGGGGGGGGCGTCGCTACAGATACGCAGTATTTT. Amino acid sequence: CASSLMGGGVATDTQYF.

The chain has TRBV5-8 and TRBJ2-5; D not certain. Germline V gene data show CDR1 as SGHTS and CDR2 as YDEGEE. Between the trimmed V and J ends, which lost 4 bases and 5 bases, there was a span of 12 bases. The CDR3 extends over 13 amino acids. CDR3 sequence reads: CASSPRTYETQYF. For the CDR3, the DNA is TGTGCCAGCAGCCCCCGAACGTACGAGACCCAGTACTTC.

The rearrangement links TRBV27 to TRBJ2-5; D is ambiguous. This CDR3 region has 13 residues. Trimming took 6 bases from V and 5 from J, leaving 13 bases between them. CDR1 and CDR2 (germline): MNHEY, SMNVEV (reference sequence). The CDR3 coding sequence is TGTGCCAGCAGGAGACACTCCCGGGAGACCCAGTACTTC. Its translation is CASRRHSRETQYF.

This clone has just one count. This rearrangement joins TRBV24-1 to TRBJ2-2; possible D gene TRBD1, 5 bases. Trimming removed 3 bases at V and 2 bases at J, with 9 bases between. This CDR3 region has 15 residues. From germline, CDR1 is KGHDR and CDR2 SFDVKD. The chain's CDR3 is CATSDPDKNTGELFF. DNA for the CDR3: TGTGCCACCAGTGATCCGGACAAAAACACCGGGGAGCTGTTTTTT.

This chain joins TRBV4-3 and TRBJ2-3, with 7 bases lining up with TRBD2. CDR1 is LGHNA, CDR2 YSLEER, per germline. This CDR3 has 15 residues. V was clipped by 8 bases and J by 5 bases; unmatched bases: 13. CDR3 region: CASSLDSQRGDTQYF. The DNA of the CDR3 is TGCGCCAGCTCTCTCGACTCCCAGCGGGGAGATACGCAGTATTTT.

This clone was counted a single time. The J gene is TRBJ2-5, the V gene TRBV7-2; possibly TRBD2 for D (5 bases). Germline V gene data show CDR1 as SGHTA and CDR2 as FQGNSA. V was pared by 1 base and J by 2 bases, with 8 bases between. The CDR3 sequence is 14 residues long. DNA for the CDR3: TGTGCCAGCAGCTTAGTGCGGGCACAAGAGACCCAGTACTTC. This translates into CASSLVRAQETQYF.

The genes are TRBV3-1 (or the pseudogene TRBV3-2) and TRBJ1-6; 9 bases line up with TRBD1. This CDR3 contains 17 residues. V trimming: 1 base; J trimming: 10 bases; junction bases outside the gene matches: 11. The V gene's germline CDR1 is LGHDT and CDR2 YNNKEL (reference sequence). Written as DNA, the CDR3 is TGTGCCAGCAGCCAAGGTCCAACAGGGGGCCGTGTCTCACCCCTCCACTTT. This sequence encodes CASSQGPTGGRVSPLHF.

The rearrangement joins TRBV6-5 to TRBJ2-1; D possibly matches TRBD1 or TRBD2 (5 bases each). CDR3 length equals 12 residues. The V end was cut by 4 bases, the J end by 9 bases, with 10 bases between. The germline V gene encodes CDR1 MNHEY and CDR2 SVGAGI. CDR3 protein: CASSWGSGEQFF. The CDR3 DNA follows: TGTGCCAGCAGTTGGGGGTCAGGTGAGCAGTTCTTC.

The chain carries TRBV28 and TRBJ1-4, with 8 bases aligning to TRBD1. Germline CDR1 and CDR2: MDHEN and SYDVKM. This CDR3 is built from 15 residues. With 5 bases clipped from V and 8 bases from J, the junction kept 10 bases outside the gene matches. CDR3 sequence: CASSPDRGIGEKLFF. The CDR3 nucleotides are TGTGCCAGCAGTCCCGACAGGGGCATAGGCGAAAAACTGTTTTTT.

This clone was found once. The V gene is TRBV9, the J gene TRBJ1-3; D may be TRBD1 (6 bases). Trimming cost V 5 bases and J 2 bases, with 11 bases left between them. Germline CDR1 and CDR2: SGDLS and YYNGEE. This CDR3 region has 14 residues. CDR3 in amino acids: CASSGRGTGNTIYF. The CDR3 DNA reads as TGTGCCAGCAGTGGCAGGGGAACTGGAAACACCATATATTTT. Full variable domain (remainder filled in from reference TRBV9 and TRBJ1-3): DSGVTQTPKHLITATGQRVTLRCSPRSGDLSVYWYQQSLDQGLQFLIQYYNGEERAKGNILERFSAQQFPDLHSELNLSSLELGDSALYFCASSGRGTGNTIYFGEGSWLTVV.

A single count supports this clone. The chain links TRBV3-1 (or the pseudogene TRBV3-2) to TRBJ2-4; TRBD1 matches 7 bases. Germline values: CDR1 LGHDT, CDR2 YNNKEL (reference sequence). Germline trimming cut 2 bases from V and 1 base from J; bases unmatched to any gene: 5. This CDR3 region has 16 residues. CDR3 nucleotides: TGTGCCAGCAGCCAAAACCCGACAGGGGCCAAAAACATTCAGTACTTC. This translates into CASSQNPTGAKNIQYF.

V and J are TRBV6-5 and TRBJ2-7; TRBD1 agrees at 10 bases. The CDR3 length is 15 residues. The germline V gene has CDR1 MNHEY and CDR2 SVGAGI. V was pared by 7 bases and J by 5 bases, with 11 bases of the junction left unmatched. CDR3 sequence: CASNYRQGAMNEQYF. In DNA, the CDR3 is TGTGCCAGCAACTACCGACAGGGGGCGATGAACGAGCAGTACTTC.

The gene calls are TRBV24-1 and TRBJ1-5; no firm D call. Germline V gene data show CDR1 as KGHDR and CDR2 as SFDVKD. CDR3 size: 14 residues. V gave up 9 bases and J gave up 0 bases, with 11 bases separating them. The CDR3 sequence: CATGTDLSNQPQHF. As DNA, the CDR3 is TGTGCCACCGGAACGGACCTTAGCAATCAGCCCCAGCATTTT.

This clone came up once. The chain combines TRBV2 with TRBJ2-2, with 7 bases that match TRBD1. The CDR3 is 15 amino acids. V lost 6 bases, J lost 6 bases, and 10 bases stayed unmatched. From germline, CDR1 is SNHLY and CDR2 FYNNEI. The CDR3 reads CASRAQTGDAGELFF. CDR3 DNA: TGTGCCAGCAGAGCACAAACAGGGGACGCCGGGGAGCTGTTTTTT.

The chain uses TRBV13 and TRBJ2-7; D may correspond to TRBD1 or TRBD2 (5 bases each). The germline V and J ends were trimmed by 11 bases and 4 bases, with 24 bases remaining between them. This CDR3 is 15 amino acids long. Germline V gives CDR1 PRHDT, CDR2 FYEKMQ (reference sequence). The CDR3 region is CASAWGSGQKYEQYF. The CDR3 region has the DNA TGTGCCTCAGCTTGGGGATCGGGGCAGAAGTACGAGCAGTACTTC.